Shown below are 30 T cell receptor beta chains from a single sample sequenced in a study of yellow fever vaccine responses in identical twins. A single record per CDR3 protein comes from TCRdb applying MiXCR to the RT-PCR reads. The top ten clones hold approximately 12% of a sample with over 2,000 distinct CDR3 sequences, over 60% of them seen once. Material: T cells from blood (PBMCs), unsorted or a sorted subset (not recorded which), obtained before or after yellow fever vaccination (not recorded which). Receptor source: a woman under 30 who received the yellow fever vaccine.

This clonotype was seen just once. As the CDR3 is not closed by the conserved phenylalanine or tryptophan, this likely results from a read error. The V and J genes are TRBV5-6 and TRBJ2-3; no reliable D call. Trimming took 6 bases from V and 2 from J, leaving 10 bases between them. CDR1 is SGHDT and CDR2 is YYEEEE in the germline V gene. There are 13 residues in the CDR3. CDR3 sequence reads: CASTRTATDTQYY. Written as DNA, the CDR3 is TGTGCCAGCACCCGAACGGCCACAGATACGCAGTATTAT.

V and J are TRBV14 and TRBJ2-7; D not resolved. The CDR3 is 11 amino acids. Germline loops: CDR1 SGHDN, CDR2 FVKESK. The germline V and J ends were trimmed by 6 bases and 3 bases, with 6 bases remaining between them. CDR3 sequence (DNA): TGTGCCAGCAGTCCCGGCTACGAGCAGTACTTC. The encoded protein is CASSPGYEQYF.

The V gene is TRBV10-3, the J gene TRBJ2-7, with a possible D match to TRBD1 (5 bases). The germline CDR1 and CDR2 sequences are ENHRY and SYGVKD. The CDR3 contains 15 residues. V lost 0 bases to trimming and J lost 0 bases, with 9 bases between them. The CDR3 protein is CAISESLGASYEQYF. The DNA of the CDR3 is TGTGCCATCAGTGAGTCGCTAGGGGCCTCCTACGAGCAGTACTTC.

V and J are TRBV27 and TRBJ2-7, with D hard to call. CDR1 MNHEY and CDR2 SMNVEV come from the germline V gene (reference sequence). The ends were cut back, 9 bases at V and 0 bases at J, with 12 bases in the middle. CDR3 length: 13 residues. This chain's CDR3 is CASSTRLSYEQYF. DNA of the CDR3: TGTGCCAGTTCCACGAGGCTCTCCTACGAGCAGTACTTC.

The count of this clonotype is one. The chain recombines TRBV27 with TRBJ1-2; no clear D gene. V lost 1 base to trimming and J lost 3 bases, with 6 bases between them. The CDR3 has 13 residues. The germline CDR1 and CDR2 sequences are MNHEY and SMNVEV (reference sequence). Here the CDR3 reads CASSLYVDYGYTF. CDR3 DNA sequence: TGTGCCAGCAGTTTATATGTGGACTATGGCTACACCTTC.

The rearrangement joins TRBV19 to TRBJ2-7, with TRBD1 identical over 9 bases. This CDR3 has 14 amino acids. Germline CDR1 and CDR2: LNHDA and SQIVND (reference sequence). With 5 bases clipped from V and 3 bases from J, the junction kept 5 bases outside the gene matches. The CDR3 here is CASSSGTGFYEQYF. The CDR3 DNA reads as TGTGCCAGTAGTTCCGGGACAGGGTTCTACGAGCAGTACTTC. Full variable domain (missing parts from reference TRBV19 and TRBJ2-7): DGGITQSPKYLFRKEGQNVTLSCEQNLNHDAMYWYRQDPGQGLRLIYYSQIVNDFQKGDIAEGYSVSREKKESFPLTVTSAQKNPTAFYLCASSSGTGFYEQYFGPGTRLTVT.

The rearrangement links TRBV7-6 to TRBJ2-1, with TRBD2 identical over 11 bases. Trimming took 4 bases from V and 3 from J; bases not matched to a gene: 2. Germline CDR1 SGHVS, CDR2 FNYEAQ. The CDR3 length is 15 residues. CDR3 protein: CASSSGTSGYNEQFF. The CDR3 DNA follows: TGTGCCAGCAGCTCAGGGACTAGCGGCTACAATGAGCAGTTCTTC. Full variable domain (remainder filled in from reference TRBV7-6 and TRBJ2-1): GAGVSQSPRYKVTKRGQDVALRCDPISGHVSLYWYRQALGQGPEFLTYFNYEAQQDKSGLPNDRFSAERPEGSISTLTIQRTEQRDSAMYRCASSSGTSGYNEQFFGPGTRLTVL.

The CDR3 here is CAIRGWGDEQFF. CDR3 nucleotide sequence: TGTGCCATCAGAGGTTGGGGGGATGAGCAGTTCTTC. J is TRBJ2-1 and V is TRBV10-3, with D possibly being TRBD2 (6 bases). This CDR3 is 12 amino acids long. The germline gives CDR1 ENHRY, CDR2 SYGVKD. V was trimmed by 6 bases and J by 8 bases, leaving 11 bases between them.

CDR3 coding DNA: TGTGCCAGCAGCCAAGTCCCTGACAACACAGATACGCAGTATTTT. Translation: CASSQVPDNTDTQYF. The chain recombines TRBV4-2 with TRBJ2-3; D is unresolved. Germline V gene data show CDR1 as LGHNA and CDR2 as YNFKEQ. The CDR3 is 15 amino acids. The germline V and J ends were trimmed by 1 base and 2 bases, with 10 bases remaining between them.

This chain connects TRBV6-5 to TRBJ1-2, with no clear D. The CDR3 is 14 amino acids. Germline V lookup: CDR1 MNHEY, CDR2 SVGAGI. V was clipped by 0 bases and J by 3 bases, with 8 bases between them. The CDR3: CASSYSTFYYGYTF. DNA for the CDR3: TGTGCCAGCAGTTACTCGACGTTTTACTATGGCTACACCTTC.

This rearrangement joins TRBV27 to TRBJ2-7; 12 bases line up with TRBD2. Germline V gene sequence: CDR1 MNHEY, CDR2 SMNVEV (reference sequence). V dropped 9 bases and J dropped 6; count of bases not matched to a gene: 6. The CDR3 has 13 amino acids. The CDR3 nucleotides are TGTGCCAGTGGGACTAGCGGGTTGTTCGAGCAGTACTTC. Translated, it gives CASGTSGLFEQYF.

This chain connects TRBV4-1 to TRBJ2-7; D not resolved. Germline-derived CDR1 and CDR2 are MGHRA and YSYEKL. The V and J ends lost 1 base and 2 bases respectively, with 6 bases between them. CDR3 length equals 13 residues. This chain's CDR3 is CASSQAPAYEQYF. The CDR3 DNA reads as TGCGCCAGCAGCCAAGCTCCGGCCTACGAGCAGTACTTC.

The gene calls are TRBV12-3 or TRBV12-4 and TRBJ1-5; D unclear. V lost 9 bases and J lost 0, with 12 bases in between. The CDR3 is 14 residues long. The CDR3 nucleotides are TGTGCCAGTTATGACGCAGATAGCAATCAGCCCCAGCATTTT. Amino acid sequence: CASYDADSNQPQHF.

J is TRBJ2-3 and V is TRBV5-6, with TRBD2 as a possible D gene (5 bases). Germline V gene sequence: CDR1 SGHDT, CDR2 YYEEEE. Deletions cut 3 bases from V and 13 bases from J, with 15 bases between. The CDR3 spans 12 residues. CDR3 region: CASSSGLSGEYF. DNA for the CDR3: TGTGCCAGCAGCTCCGGACTTTCCGGGGAGTATTTT.

The chain uses TRBV9 and TRBJ2-1, with D perhaps matching TRBD2 (6 bases). Germline-derived CDR1 and CDR2 are SGDLS and YYNGEE. V lost 6 bases and J lost 4, with 14 bases in between. This CDR3 is built from 14 residues. CDR3 region: CASNSGGSYNEQFF. CDR3 DNA: TGTGCCAGCAATAGCGGCGGAAGTTACAATGAGCAGTTCTTC. Full variable domain (rest looked up from reference TRBV9 and TRBJ2-1): DSGVTQTPKHLITATGQRVTLRCSPRSGDLSVYWYQQSLDQGLQFLIQYYNGEERAKGNILERFSAQQFPDLHSELNLSSLELGDSALYFCASNSGGSYNEQFFGPGTRLTVL.

This clonotype turned up a few times. The chain employs TRBV6-2 or TRBV6-3 and TRBJ1-1, with D unclear. Germline V gene data show CDR1 as MNHEY and CDR2 as SVGEGT. The germline V and J ends were trimmed by 2 bases and 1 base, with 8 bases remaining between them. The CDR3 is 14 amino acids. CDR3 region: CASSYTWGNTEAFF. The CDR3, as DNA: TGTGCCAGCAGTTACACGTGGGGGAACACTGAAGCTTTCTTT.

V is TRBV7-9 and J is TRBJ2-1; D is unclear. There are 15 residues in the CDR3. V dropped 3 bases and J dropped 3 bases, with 12 bases sitting between them. Germline-derived CDR1 and CDR2 are SEHNR and FQNEAQ (reference sequence). CDR3 in DNA: TGTGCCAGCAGCTTTTCCGAGTCCCTCTACAATGAGCAGTTCTTC. Amino acids: CASSFSESLYNEQFF.

This clonotype has a handful of counts. V is TRBV29-1 and J is TRBJ2-6; tentative D call: TRBD1 (6 bases). Germline V CDR1 and CDR2: SQVTM, ANQGSEA. This CDR3 has 15 amino acids. Trimming took off 4 bases at V and 0 bases at J, with 10 bases between the two ends. The DNA of the CDR3 is TGCAGCGTTGTGGACAGTCTCTCTGGGGCCAACGTCCTGACTTTC. It specifies CSVVDSLSGANVLTF.

The J gene is TRBJ2-3, the V gene TRBV6-1; 11 nucleotides line up with TRBD1. Germline CDR1 reads MNHNS; CDR2 reads SASEGT. The V gene end was trimmed by 4 bases and the J gene end by 1 base; junction bases not matched to a gene: 10. The length of the CDR3 is 18 residues. The CDR3 is CASSAGTGGPPGTDTQYF. CDR3 nucleotide sequence: TGTGCCAGCAGTGCCGGGACAGGGGGGCCTCCCGGCACAGATACGCAGTATTTT.

The CDR3 coding sequence is TGTGCCAGCGGGGGGGGCGTCGCCTACAATGAGCAGTTCTTC. Translated, it gives CASGGGVAYNEQFF. V gene TRBV27 combines with J gene TRBJ2-1; D is possibly TRBD2 (7 bases). V lost 8 bases to trimming and J lost 2 bases, with 13 bases between them. The CDR3 is made up of 14 amino acids. Per germline, CDR1 MNHEY and CDR2 SMNVEV (reference sequence).

The genes are TRBV4-3 and TRBJ2-7; 12 positions agree with TRBD1. After removal of 0 bases from V and 6 bases from J, the junction contained 9 bases not matched to a gene. Germline lookup yields CDR1 LGHNA and CDR2 YSLEER. The CDR3 extends over 17 amino acids. This CDR3 reads CASSQDVPGTGGSEQYF. The CDR3 coding sequence is TGCGCCAGCAGCCAAGATGTTCCTGGGACAGGGGGCTCCGAGCAGTACTTC.

This clonotype was observed a few times. The gene calls are TRBV4-1 and TRBJ1-1, with 7 bases identical to TRBD1. CDR1 and CDR2 (germline): MGHRA, YSYEKL. The CDR3 sequence is 16 residues long. Trimming took 0 bases from V and 1 from J; bases not matched to a gene: 5. This CDR3 is CASSQDQGGENTEAFF. The DNA for the CDR3 is TGCGCCAGCAGCCAAGATCAGGGGGGGGAGAACACTGAAGCTTTCTTT.

This chain uses TRBV12-3 or TRBV12-4 with TRBJ1-5, with a weak D call TRBD1 (5 bases). The CDR3 runs to 16 residues. V lost 6 bases and J lost 1, with 16 bases in between. CDR3 loop: CASSNRTAGSNQPQHF. The CDR3 bases are TGTGCCAGCAGCAACCGAACGGCAGGGAGCAATCAGCCCCAGCATTTT.

V usage is TRBV15 and J usage is TRBJ1-5; possibly TRBD1 for D (6 bases). This CDR3 is built from 15 residues. Trimming cost V 0 bases and J 6 bases, with 12 bases left between them. Germline CDR1 is LNHNV and CDR2 is YYDKDF (reference sequence). The CDR3 is CATSRDLEGGQPQHF. CDR3 sequence (DNA): TGTGCCACCAGCAGAGATTTGGAAGGGGGTCAGCCCCAGCATTTT. Supplemented by reference TRBV15 and TRBJ1-5, the full variable domain reads DAMVIQNPRYQVTQFGKPVTLSCSQTLNHNVMYWYQQKSSQAPKLLFHYYDKDFNNEADTPDNFQSRRPNTSFCFLDIRSPGLGDTAMYLCATSRDLEGGQPQHFGDGTRLSIL.

This CDR3 is CASSQLTGYEQYF. Written as DNA, the CDR3 is TGCGCCAGCAGTCAATTAACAGGCTACGAGCAGTACTTC. V usage is TRBV23-1 and J usage is TRBJ2-7, with a tentative D call TRBD1 (5 bases). TRBV23-1 is filed as an ORF, its function uncertain. Trimming took off 1 base at V and 3 bases at J, with 7 bases between the two ends. This CDR3 comprises 13 residues.

The chain is built from TRBV4-3 and TRBJ1-5; D uncertain. Germline V gene data show CDR1 as LGHNA and CDR2 as YSLEER. V lost 0 bases and J 7 bases, leaving 7 bases between the germline ends. The CDR3 extends over 13 amino acids. This CDR3 reads CASSQDLFQPQHF. The CDR3 nucleotides read TGCGCCAGCAGCCAAGATCTTTTCCAGCCCCAGCATTTT.

DNA of the CDR3: TGTGCCAGCTCGAATAGGGAGGAGGGATACAATGAGCAGTTCTTC. Amino acid sequence: CASSNREEGYNEQFF. The chain employs TRBV6-1 and TRBJ2-1; a possible D gene is TRBD2 (6 bases). Germline V gene data show CDR1 as MNHNS and CDR2 as SASEGT. The V end lost 8 bases, the J end lost 4 bases, and 18 bases lay between the germline ends. This CDR3 is 15 amino acids long.

The rearrangement joins TRBV6-5 to TRBJ1-2; 8 positions agree with TRBD1. The germline CDR1 and CDR2 sequences are MNHEY and SVGAGI. With V trimmed by 4 bases and J by 4 bases, 8 bases remained unmatched. The CDR3 has 15 residues. CDR3 amino acids: CASSFSTGDRYGYTF. Here the CDR3 DNA reads TGTGCCAGCAGTTTCTCGACAGGGGACCGCTATGGCTACACCTTC.

The chain links TRBV4-1 to TRBJ1-6; tentative D call: TRBD1 (5 bases). The CDR3 spans 16 residues. Between the trimmed V and J ends, which lost 4 bases and 0 bases, there was a span of 10 bases. The germline V gene has CDR1 MGHRA and CDR2 YSYEKL. The chain's CDR3 is CASSPGSGSYNSPLHF. CDR3 DNA: TGCGCCAGCAGCCCAGGGAGCGGCTCCTATAATTCACCCCTCCACTTT.

The rearrangement links TRBV11-3 to TRBJ2-7; perhaps TRBD2 as D (8 bases). Germline lookup yields CDR1 SGHNT and CDR2 YENEEA. V was cut by 6 bases and J by 2 bases, with 14 bases left in between. The CDR3 contains 14 residues. The CDR3 DNA sequence: TGTGCCAGCAGAATTAGCGGGACAGCCTACGAGCAGTACTTC. Translated: CASRISGTAYEQYF.